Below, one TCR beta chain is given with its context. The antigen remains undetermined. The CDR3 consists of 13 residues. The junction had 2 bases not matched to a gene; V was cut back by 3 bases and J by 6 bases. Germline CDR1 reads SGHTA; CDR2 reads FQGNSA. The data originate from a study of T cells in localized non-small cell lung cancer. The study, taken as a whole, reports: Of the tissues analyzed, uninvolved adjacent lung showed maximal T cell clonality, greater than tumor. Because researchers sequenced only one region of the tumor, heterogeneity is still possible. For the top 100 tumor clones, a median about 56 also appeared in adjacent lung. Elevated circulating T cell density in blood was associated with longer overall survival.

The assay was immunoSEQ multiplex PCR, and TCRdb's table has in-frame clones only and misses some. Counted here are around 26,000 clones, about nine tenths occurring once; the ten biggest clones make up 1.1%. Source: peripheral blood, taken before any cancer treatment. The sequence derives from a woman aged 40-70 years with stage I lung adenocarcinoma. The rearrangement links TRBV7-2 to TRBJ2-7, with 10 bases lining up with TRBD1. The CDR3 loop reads CASSFGTGVEQYF. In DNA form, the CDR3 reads TGTGCCAGCAGCTTTGGGACAGGGGTCGAGCAGTACTTC.